The 9 T cell receptor beta chains below were found in one sample sequenced in a study of T cells after yellow fever vaccination. TCRdb processed the 5' RACE reads anew with MiXCR; each CDR3 protein has one entry. The data contain under 700,000 distinct CDR3 sequences, about 17% of them singletons. The source was PBMCs, collected 4 to 5 days after the first yellow fever vaccination. The receptors stem from a man aged 18 to 29 who received the YFV17D yellow fever vaccine.

This clonotype occurred a few times. The chain uses TRBV14 and TRBJ2-2; D gene uncertain. Trimming pared 0 bases from V and 10 bases from J, leaving 3 bases between. From germline, CDR1 is SGHDN and CDR2 FVKESK. This CDR3 is 11 amino acids long. Here the CDR3 DNA reads TGTGCCAGCAGCCAAGACGAGGAGCTGTTTTTT. This encodes CASSQDEELFF.

The chain uses TRBV20-1 and TRBJ1-5; 7 bases fit TRBD1. Germline CDR1 DFQATT, CDR2 SNEGSKA (reference sequence). The CDR3 is 15 amino acids. Unmatched junction bases numbered 14, after V lost 5 bases and J lost 7 bases. CDR3 coding DNA: TGCAGTGCTCCTAGGGGCCCAGGGGGAAGCCAGCCCCAGCATTTT. Protein: CSAPRGPGGSQPQHF.

This clonotype was seen a few times. This sequence joins TRBV28 and TRBJ1-2; D remains unclear. V lost 11 bases to trimming and J lost 3 bases, with 7 bases between them. The CDR3 extends over 10 amino acids. The germline gives CDR1 MDHEN, CDR2 SYDVKM. The CDR3 is CAVFYYGYTF. DNA for the CDR3: TGTGCCGTATTCTACTATGGCTACACCTTC.

This clonotype has ten or more counts. This chain uses TRBV2 with TRBJ2-6; D is undetermined. Germline CDR1 SNHLY, CDR2 FYNNEI. V lost 6 bases to trimming and J lost 0 bases, with 9 bases between them. CDR3 length: 15 amino acids. The CDR3 nucleotides are TGTGCCAGCAGACCTACGGGCTCTGGGGCCAACGTCCTGACTTTC. Protein product: CASRPTGSGANVLTF.

The chain employs TRBV7-2 and TRBJ1-2; tentative D call: TRBD1 (6 bases). V lost 5 bases to trimming and J lost 4 bases, with 20 bases between them. The germline V gene encodes CDR1 SGHTA and CDR2 FQGNSA. The CDR3 is 16 residues long. The CDR3 spells CASSAAGRGGGYGYTF. The CDR3 coding sequence is TGTGCCAGCAGCGCCGCAGGAAGGGGGGGAGGCTATGGCTACACCTTC.

This clonotype was seen a single time. The chain couples TRBV5-1 to TRBJ1-4, with unresolved D. The V and J ends lost 0 bases and 8 bases respectively, with 8 bases between them. The CDR3 has 13 amino acids. CDR1 SGHRS and CDR2 YFSETQ come from the germline V gene. Written as DNA, the CDR3 is TGCGCCAGCAGCTTGGCCCCTCCCGAAAAACTGTTTTTT. This translates into CASSLAPPEKLFF. Filled out from reference TRBV5-1 and TRBJ1-4, the complete variable domain reads KAGVTQTPRYLIKTRGQQVTLSCSPISGHRSVSWYQQTPGQGLQFLFEYFSETQRNKGNFPGRFSGRQFSNSRSEMNVSTLELGDSALYLCASSLAPPEKLFFGSGTQLSVL.

There are a few counts of this clonotype. Here the CDR3 DNA reads TGTGCCAGCATGGCGGCCCAAAACCAGCCCCAGCATTTT. Translation gives CASMAAQNQPQHF. The rearrangement links TRBV6-1 to TRBJ1-5; D gene ambiguous. The CDR3 is made up of 13 amino acids. Germline V lookup: CDR1 MNHNS, CDR2 SASEGT. V lost 7 bases and J 7 bases, leaving 14 bases between the germline ends.

The chain carries TRBV13 and TRBJ1-1; D uncertain. Trimming stripped 4 bases from V and 7 bases from J, with 10 bases between. The CDR3 is 12 amino acids. Germline CDR1 reads PRHDT; CDR2 reads FYEKMQ (reference sequence). The CDR3 coding sequence is TGTGCCAGCAGCTCGAACGGCGTTGAAGCTTTCTTT. As protein: CASSSNGVEAFF.

This clonotype was observed a few times. The chain couples TRBV24-1 to TRBJ2-5, with no clear D. Germline V gene lookup returns CDR1 KGHDR and CDR2 SFDVKD. The CDR3 runs 14 residues. Between the trimmed V and J ends, which lost 3 bases and 5 bases, there was a span of 12 bases. This chain's CDR3 is CATSDAGRVETQYF. The DNA of the CDR3 is TGTGCCACCAGTGATGCTGGACGGGTGGAGACCCAGTACTTC.